The clone carrying this TCR beta chain showed up just a few times. Its antigen is unidentified. The data stem from a study of identical twins. Study-wide findings and caveats: Twins' surplus sharing was weaker for beta out-of-frame sequences. Its conclusions, products of cross-sectional statistical analysis, did not come from following the same donors.

The authors used template switching to add a universal primer site and gave cDNA unique molecular identifiers. A single record per CDR3 protein comes from TCRdb applying MiXCR to the 5' RACE reads. Of hundreds of thousands of distinct CDR3 sequences in the sample, 8.6% were seen once. Separately, the same data were catalogued under a study of yellow fever vaccine responses in identical twins. That source reports: Each twin's T cell response to the vaccine was reported to look partly convergent and partly personalized.

The source of this sequence is a woman aged 18-29 years in good health. Sequenced: PBMCs.

Here the CDR3 DNA reads TGTGCCAGCAGTTACTCGATAGCGGGAGGCCCGAGCTCCTACAATGAGCAGTTCTTC. This codes for CASSYSIAGGPSSYNEQFF. The V and J genes are TRBV6-5 and TRBJ2-1; 10 bases map to TRBD2. The trim removed 0 bases at V and 0 bases at J, leaving 8 bases unmatched. Germline V gene lookup returns CDR1 MNHEY and CDR2 SVGAGI. This CDR3 is built from 19 residues.